The following is a T cell receptor beta chain sequence with its context. This entry is derived from a study of blood T cell repertoires in COVID-19. The overall study: In each case, the material was cDNA or gDNA derived from T cells, B-cell-depleted T cells, or PBMCs.

Some clones are missing from TCRdb's copy, which holds only in-frame ones; the method was immunoSEQ multiplex PCR. The sample has approximately 52,000 clones; 91% are singletons. The CDR3 length is 17 residues. Germline CDR1 and CDR2: LGHDT and YNNKEL (reference sequence). Germline trimming cut 1 base from V and 5 bases from J; bases unmatched to any gene: 8. Material: peripheral blood. The chain recombines TRBV3-1 (or the pseudogene TRBV3-2) with TRBJ2-5; 12 bases agree with TRBD2. This clonotype originated in a man aged 45-65 years with acute or convalescent COVID-19. The CDR3 nucleotides are TGTGCCAGCAGCCAAGGCCGACTAGCGGGGGAATTCGAGACCCAGTACTTC. It encodes CASSQGRLAGEFETQYF.